The 3 T cell receptor beta chains below were found in one sample sequenced in a study of CD8 T cells in Susac syndrome. Reverse transcription of about 0.45 to 1 ug RNA was performed with random hexamers. TCRdb re-called the immunoSEQ multiplex PCR reads through MiXCR, storing one row per CDR3 protein. The sample has roughly 400,000 distinct CDR3 sequences; more than 80% are singletons. Sequencing used CD8+ T cells from PBMCs. These receptors all come from a human donor with multiple sclerosis.

This clonotype was recorded once. The chain links TRBV11-2 to TRBJ2-3, with 9 bases that match TRBD1. Germline V lookup: CDR1 SGHAT, CDR2 FQNNGV. The CDR3 length is 14 residues. Trimming took 4 bases from V and 1 from J; bases not matched to a gene: 0. The CDR3 loop reads CASSWTGGTDTQYF. The CDR3 nucleotides read TGTGCCAGCAGCTGGACAGGGGGCACAGATACGCAGTATTTT.

The chain combines TRBV28 with TRBJ1-2, with 10 positions matching TRBD1. From germline, CDR1 is MDHEN and CDR2 SYDVKM. Losses at the gene ends were 0 bases for V and 3 bases for J; bases not matched to a gene: 7. CDR3 length: 17 amino acids. DNA of the CDR3: TGTGCCAGCAGTTTATGGGCCGACAGGGGGCAGGACTATGGCTACACCTTC. This codes for CASSLWADRGQDYGYTF.

The chain joins TRBV15 to TRBJ2-4, with D tentatively TRBD1 or TRBD2 (5 bases each). This CDR3 region has 12 residues. Trimming pared 3 bases from V and 8 bases from J, leaving 8 bases between. CDR1 LNHNV and CDR2 YYDKDF come from the germline V gene (reference sequence). CDR3 bases: TGTGCCACCAGCAGGGGGGTGGACATTCAGTACTTC. Protein: CATSRGVDIQYF. Based on the CDR3 plus reference TRBV15 and TRBJ2-4, the full variable domain is DAMVIQNPRYQVTQFGKPVTLSCSQTLNHNVMYWYQQKSSQAPKLLFHYYDKDFNNEADTPDNFQSRRPNTSFCFLDIRSPGLGDTAMYLCATSRGVDIQYFGAGTRLSVL.